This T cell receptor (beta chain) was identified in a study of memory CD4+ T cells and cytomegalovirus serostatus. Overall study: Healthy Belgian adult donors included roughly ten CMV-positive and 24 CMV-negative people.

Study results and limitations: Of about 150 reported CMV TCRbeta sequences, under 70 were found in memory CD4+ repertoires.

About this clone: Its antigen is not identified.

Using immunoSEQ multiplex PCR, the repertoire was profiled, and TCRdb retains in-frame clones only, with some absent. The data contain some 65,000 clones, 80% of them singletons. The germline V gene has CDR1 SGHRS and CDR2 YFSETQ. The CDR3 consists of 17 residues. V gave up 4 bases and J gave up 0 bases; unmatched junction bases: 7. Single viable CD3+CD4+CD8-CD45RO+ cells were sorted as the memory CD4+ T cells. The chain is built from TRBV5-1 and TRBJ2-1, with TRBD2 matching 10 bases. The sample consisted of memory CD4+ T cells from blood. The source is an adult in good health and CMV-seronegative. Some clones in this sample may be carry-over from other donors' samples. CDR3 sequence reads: CASSPSASGSSYNEQFF. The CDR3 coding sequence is TGCGCCAGCAGCCCATCGGCTAGCGGGAGCTCCTACAATGAGCAGTTCTTC.